This T cell receptor beta chain was captured by sequencing in a study of T-cell memory formation after mild COVID-19. Overall study findings and caveats: Unconfirmed was the SARS-CoV-2 specificity of second-wave clones that peaked on day 37. Mainly CM and EM harbored the contracting CD4+ clones; mainly EMRA harbored the CD8+ ones. While clones contracting from day 15 to 85 were balanced between CD4 and CD8, later expanders leaned CD4+.

Trimming cost V 1 base and J 9 bases, with 10 bases left between them. The germline V gene encodes CDR1 DFQATT and CDR2 SNEGSKA (reference sequence). CDR3 size: 12 residues. Each CDR3 protein gets one entry after TCRdb re-called the 5' RACE reads with MiXCR. The data show about 390,000 distinct CDR3 sequences, with 15% to 20% seen just once and around a fifth held by the top ten. Comments on this clonotype: The antigen remains undetermined.

The chain joins TRBV20-1 to TRBJ2-1; the D is unclear. This TCR came from a man younger than 35 who had mild COVID-19 (a few samples of this study predate the infection). Cell type and time point are not known. Material: PBMCs or a T cell subset sorted from them (not recorded which). The CDR3 region has the DNA TGCAGTGCTAGAGGTCGGGTCAGTGAGCAGTTCTTC. Protein product: CSARGRVSEQFF.